These 18 T cell receptor beta chains originate from one sample sequenced in a study of early T cells in non-severe SARS-CoV-2 infection. MiXCR, run by TCRdb on the 5' RACE reads, gives a single entry per CDR3 protein. The sample contains approximately 42,000 distinct CDR3 sequences, less than 7% of which appear only once. The sequencing sample was made of whole blood. The receptors come from an adult who was a healthcare worker with PCR-confirmed SARS-CoV-2 infection or an uninfected control (not recorded which).

This clonotype appeared a few times. The chain employs TRBV28 and TRBJ2-7; a weak D match, TRBD2 (6 bases). The CDR3 totals 15 residues. V dropped 6 bases and J dropped 3 bases, with 18 bases sitting between them. The V gene's germline CDR1 is MDHEN and CDR2 SYDVKM. The CDR3 reads CASRPGGLRDYEQYF. The CDR3, as DNA: TGTGCCAGCAGACCCGGAGGGCTAAGGGACTACGAGCAGTACTTC.

This clonotype was counted ten times or more. The chain employs TRBV12-3 or TRBV12-4 and TRBJ2-2; D may be TRBD1 or TRBD2 (6 bases each). The CDR3 loop spans 13 amino acids. The V and J ends lost 11 bases and 6 bases respectively, with 16 bases between them. CDR3 loop: CAGTEGGSGELFF. Here the CDR3 DNA reads TGTGCCGGCACTGAAGGGGGGTCCGGGGAGCTGTTTTTT.

This clonotype was recorded at least ten times. The rearrangement links TRBV7-2 to TRBJ1-5; D gene unclear. Germline CDR1 SGHTA, CDR2 FQGNSA. Trimming left V 1 base short and J 3 bases short, with 10 bases between. This CDR3 comprises 15 residues. DNA for the CDR3: TGTGCCAGCAGCTTAGATGGGCATTACAATCAGCCCCAGCATTTT. Its protein product is CASSLDGHYNQPQHF. The full variable domain, rest sourced from reference TRBV7-2 and TRBJ1-5, is GAGVSQSPSNKVTEKGKDVELRCDPISGHTALYWYRQSLGQGLEFLIYFQGNSAPDKSGLPSDRFSAERTGGSVSTLTIQRTQQEDSAVYLCASSLDGHYNQPQHFGDGTRLSIL.

The V call is TRBV6-1, the J call TRBJ1-6; TRBD1 agrees at 11 bases. The CDR3 runs 15 residues. The V gene end was trimmed by 3 bases and the J gene end by 8 bases; junction bases not matched to a gene: 3. The germline gives CDR1 MNHNS, CDR2 SASEGT. The CDR3: CASSERTGGDSPLHF. The CDR3 nucleotides are TGTGCCAGCAGTGAGCGGACAGGGGGCGATTCACCCCTCCACTTT.

This clonotype was detected ten times or more. This chain links TRBV13 with TRBJ1-1; D is undetermined. The germline V and J ends were trimmed by 5 bases and 7 bases, with 20 bases remaining between them. This CDR3 has 15 amino acids. Looked up from germline, CDR1 is PRHDT and CDR2 is FYEKMQ (reference sequence). CDR3 amino acids: CASSAQTSRSIEAFF. The CDR3 DNA reads TGTGCCAGCAGCGCCCAGACATCTAGGTCGATTGAAGCTTTCTTT.

This clonotype occurred a few times. The chain couples TRBV3-1 to TRBJ2-1; the D call may be TRBD1 or TRBD2 (5 bases each). The CDR3 totals 14 residues. Germline lookup yields CDR1 LGHDT and CDR2 YNNKEL (reference sequence). Between the trimmed V and J ends, which lost 2 bases and 5 bases, there was a span of 10 bases. The CDR3 sequence: CASSQRGTNNEQFF. In nucleotides, the CDR3 is TGTGCCAGCAGCCAACGAGGGACGAACAATGAGCAGTTCTTC.

Many counts were recorded for this clonotype. The rearrangement links TRBV20-1 to TRBJ1-2; 8 bases match TRBD1. CDR1 and CDR2 (germline): DFQATT, SNEGSKA (reference sequence). The CDR3 is made up of 14 amino acids. Trimming removed 3 bases from V and 7 bases from J; junction bases left unmatched: 10. CDR3 nucleotides: TGCAGTGCTAGGACGGACAGGGTCGGGGCTGGCTACACCTTC. Residues: CSARTDRVGAGYTF.

This clonotype was recorded at least ten times. The chain links TRBV14 to TRBJ2-5, with D hard to call. There are 15 residues in the CDR3. The germline V and J ends were trimmed by 0 bases and 4 bases, with 12 bases remaining between them. Per the germline V gene, CDR1 is SGHDN and CDR2 is FVKESK. This chain's CDR3 is CASSQEARLGETQYF. The CDR3 region has the DNA TGTGCCAGCAGCCAAGAAGCGAGACTGGGAGAGACCCAGTACTTC.

This clonotype was seen at least ten times. The chain has TRBV18 and TRBJ1-2, with D possibly being TRBD1 (5 bases). Trimming took off 3 bases at V and 8 bases at J, with 10 bases between the two ends. This CDR3 is built from 12 residues. Looked up from germline, CDR1 is KGHSH and CDR2 is LQKENI. This CDR3 is CASSPGGDGYTF. CDR3 DNA sequence: TGTGCCAGCTCACCGGGAGGGGACGGCTACACCTTC. The full variable domain, its missing parts supplied by reference TRBV18 and TRBJ1-2, is NAGVMQNPRHLVRRRGQEARLRCSPMKGHSHVYWYRQLPEEGLKFMVYLQKENIIDESGMPKERFSAEFPKEGPSILRIQQVVRGDSAAYFCASSPGGDGYTFGSGTRLTVV.

This clonotype was counted at least ten times. The rearrangement links TRBV27 to TRBJ2-3, with D perhaps being TRBD1 or TRBD2 (5 bases each). CDR3 length: 15 residues. Trimming pared 8 bases from V and 2 bases from J, leaving 17 bases between. Germline CDR1 MNHEY, CDR2 SMNVEV (reference sequence). The CDR3: CASRPRGSFTDTQYF. In DNA, the CDR3 is TGTGCCAGCCGTCCCCGGGGCTCTTTCACAGATACGCAGTATTTT.

This clonotype was detected ten times or more. V is TRBV28 and J is TRBJ2-2; D is undetermined. Trimming stripped 2 bases from V and 2 bases from J, with 15 bases between. The length of the CDR3 is 17 residues. Germline V gene sequence: CDR1 MDHEN, CDR2 SYDVKM. CDR3 amino acids: CASSLSLGNLNTGELFF. DNA of the CDR3: TGTGCCAGCAGTTTAAGTCTAGGGAACCTCAACACCGGGGAGCTGTTTTTT. The full variable domain, rest sourced from reference TRBV28 and TRBJ2-2, is DVKVTQSSRYLVKRTGEKVFLECVQDMDHENMFWYRQDPGLGLRLIYFSYDVKMKEKGDIPEGYSVSREKKERFSLILESASTNQTSMYLCASSLSLGNLNTGELFFGEGSRLTVL.

The chain uses TRBV20-1 and TRBJ1-1; D possibly corresponds to TRBD1 (5 bases). V was clipped by 0 bases and J by 5 bases, with 19 bases between them. From germline, CDR1 is DFQATT and CDR2 SNEGSKA (reference sequence). This CDR3 contains 16 residues. CDR3 bases: TGCAGTGCTAGAGAGAGGGGAAGGACCATCGGGACTGAAGCTTTCTTT. Its protein product is CSARERGRTIGTEAFF.

This clonotype was seen ten or more times. This chain connects TRBV2 to TRBJ1-5, with D perhaps matching TRBD1 (5 bases). V was trimmed by 6 bases and J by 4 bases, leaving 10 bases between them. This CDR3 region has 13 residues. Per the germline V gene, CDR1 is SNHLY and CDR2 is FYNNEI. DNA for the CDR3: TGTGCCAGCAGGAGGGACCCGAATCAGCCCCAGCATTTT. Translation: CASRRDPNQPQHF.

This clonotype showed up many times. The chain combines TRBV2 with TRBJ2-7, with TRBD1 matching over 8 bases. Per germline, CDR1 SNHLY and CDR2 FYNNEI. CDR3 length equals 15 residues. Unmatched junction bases numbered 10, after V lost 6 bases and J lost 3 bases. CDR3 sequence reads: CASRALETGDYEQYF. CDR3 coding DNA: TGTGCCAGCAGGGCCTTGGAGACAGGGGACTACGAGCAGTACTTC.

In its sample, this clonotype was seen many times. The chain uses TRBV5-1 and TRBJ2-1; D remains unclear. Germline loops: CDR1 SGHRS, CDR2 YFSETQ. Trimming removed 6 bases at V and 2 bases at J, with 21 bases between. The CDR3 extends over 17 amino acids. CDR3 region: CASKKAITQPTYNEQFF. The CDR3 nucleotides read TGCGCCAGCAAAAAGGCAATTACACAACCCACCTACAATGAGCAGTTCTTC. Variable domain in full (rest from reference TRBV5-1 and TRBJ2-1): KAGVTQTPRYLIKTRGQQVTLSCSPISGHRSVSWYQQTPGQGLQFLFEYFSETQRNKGNFPGRFSGRQFSNSRSEMNVSTLELGDSALYLCASKKAITQPTYNEQFFGPGTRLTVL.

For this clonotype: This may stem from a read error, because a much larger clone lies one nucleotide away. This sequence joins TRBV6-1 and TRBJ2-1; no reliable D call. Germline V lookup: CDR1 MNHNS, CDR2 SASEGT. The CDR3 is 12 amino acids. Trimming took off 6 bases at V and 13 bases at J, with 16 bases between the two ends. The CDR3 spells CASRDSVGDQFF. CDR3 nucleotides: TGTGCCAGCAGAGACTCCGTCGGTGACCAGTTCTTC.

This clonotype turned up a few times. J is TRBJ2-1 and V is TRBV5-4; D unresolved. The CDR3 has 14 residues. Trimming shortened V by 4 bases and J by 5 bases, and 13 bases separated the two germline ends. Germline CDR1 SGHNT, CDR2 YYREEE (reference sequence). For the CDR3, the DNA is TGTGCCAGCAGCCTCCCGGGCGCGGACAATGAGCAGTTCTTC. Encoded protein: CASSLPGADNEQFF.

This clonotype was observed a few times. This sequence joins TRBV11-2 and TRBJ2-7, with D tentatively TRBD2 (6 bases). Germline V gene sequence: CDR1 SGHAT, CDR2 FQNNGV. The V end was cut by 6 bases, the J end by 3 bases, with 24 bases between. The CDR3 length is 17 residues. DNA of the CDR3: TGTGCCAGCAGGTCCCTCCGGGAGCCCCTCACCAACTACGAGCAGTACTTC. As protein: CASRSLREPLTNYEQYF.